These T cell receptor beta chains were read from a single sample in a study of cytomegalovirus exposure and HLA in healthy donors. This table comes from immunoSEQ multiplex PCR, and its TCRdb copy is limited to in-frame clones, with some not included. The sample consists of about 110,000 clones, 65% to 75% of them appearing once. The sample consisted of PBMCs. These TCRs come from a man younger than 45 in good health and CMV-seropositive. The CDR3 runs from the conserved cysteine through the conserved F or W. Fields, in order: V gene, CDR3 protein.

TRBV5-1 | CASSARGIAFYEQYF
TRBV6-5 | CASSISRQGDEQYF
TRBV7-9 | CASSLGTAAQPQHF
TRBV7-2 | CASSLDLAAGELFF
TRBV28 | CASREGTDTQYF
TRBV4-1 | CASSQGNSGGETQYF
TRBV19 | CASGQEADTQYF
TRBV12-5 | CASGLQGVNSPLHF
TRBV5-4 | CASSRGQGPQETQYF
TRBV25-1 | CASSGKGAAKETQYF
TRBV1 | CTSSHGPADLPLNQPQHF
TRBV10-3 | CAISESRGGNYGYTF
TRBV25-1 | CASSDMNGHPNTEAFF
TRBV5-6 | CASSLRGINEKLFF
TRBV6-5 | CASSPDRDYGYTF
TRBV7-7 | CASSFTSGGTDTQYF
TRBV9 | CASSVSRQGSEQFF
TRBV2 | CASSEESGRTWNEQFF
TRBV10-3 | CAIKLMADSYEQYF
TRBV5-1 | CASSTGQGAAEAFF
TRBV4-2 | CASSQDPSGNQPQHF
TRBV6-5 | CASSYIRGGGQETQYF
TRBV4-1 | CASSQGPSDTGELFF
TRBV6-5 | CASLLQGAQPQHF
TRBV7-2 | CASSLGGGEEKLFF
TRBV7-7 | CASSLNGVTGELFF
TRBV5-4 | CASSLAGVLGYPF
TRBV19 | CASSMGGTGQPQHF
TRBV9 | CASSVSRGPYGYTF
TRBV7-2 | CASSSWGGGGETQYF
TRBV19 | CATTGHGEQFF
TRBV7-2 | CASSLSPPNDRGGETQYF
TRBV2 | CASTGQLSGNTIYF
TRBV21-1 | CASRYMNTEAFF
TRBV5-1 | CASSLEGRGAITEAFF
TRBV6-4 | CASSDGTGGDTQYF
TRBV19 | CASSITRDSNNEQFF
TRBV5-1 | CASSLAVRGDTQYF
TRBV19 | CASSSGRNTEAFF
TRBV28 | CASNNRESNTGELFF
TRBV19 | CASSVGGQGRAGYPF
TRBV7-7 | CASSLERQETQYF
TRBV7-3 | CASSAWEKGVAAGYTF
TRBV9 | CASSPRSATNEKLFF
TRBV9 | CASSSQRGGLGEQFF
TRBV9 | CASSVAPGESETQYF
TRBV30 | CAWTVAGGNQPQHF
TRBV21-1 | CASSETPGSNSPLHF
TRBV29-1 | CSASDRGQEKLFF